Listed here is a single TCR beta chain. Its antigen remains unknown. These data come from a study of early stage breast cancer tumors. On the study more broadly: Most invasive tumors, about 75% of the 16, were ER+/PR+/HER2-. Among roughly 12 ER+/PR+/HER2- tumors, eight were ductal, four lobular.

The method was immunoSEQ multiplex PCR; TCRdb's version includes in-frame clones alone and lacks a portion of them. This sample carries roughly 21,000 clones, roughly 76% of them seen once, and the ten largest clones take roughly a quarter. Study results and limitations: Enriched TCRB sequences shared across patients were mostly commonly generated sequences. In most of the 16 patients, blood comparison separated tumor from normal breast.

This CDR3 has 12 amino acids. CDR1 is SGHAT, CDR2 FQNNGV, per germline. V was pared by 4 bases and J by 6 bases, with 10 bases between. The chain combines TRBV11-2 with TRBJ2-7; a possible D gene is TRBD2 (5 bases). Sequences were obtained from blood. The sequence came from a person aged 55 to 75 with breast cancer. This CDR3 is CASSSTRREQYF. DNA of the CDR3: TGTGCCAGCAGCTCCACTAGGCGCGAGCAGTACTTC.